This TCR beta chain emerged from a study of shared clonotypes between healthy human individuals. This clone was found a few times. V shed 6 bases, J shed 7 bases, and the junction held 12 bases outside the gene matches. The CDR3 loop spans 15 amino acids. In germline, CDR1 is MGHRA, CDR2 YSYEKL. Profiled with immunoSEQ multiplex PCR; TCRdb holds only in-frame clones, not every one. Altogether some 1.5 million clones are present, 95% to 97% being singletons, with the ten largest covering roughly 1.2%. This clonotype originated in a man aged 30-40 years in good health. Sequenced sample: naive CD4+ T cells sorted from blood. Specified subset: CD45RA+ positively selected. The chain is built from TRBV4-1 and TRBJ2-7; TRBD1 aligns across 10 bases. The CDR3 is CASRSTPGQGLEQYF. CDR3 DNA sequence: TGCGCCAGCAGATCCACTCCGGGACAGGGGTTAGAGCAGTACTTC.